A selection of T cell receptor beta chains follows, all from one sample in a study of T cells in Graves' hyperthyroidism and ophthalmopathy. TCRdb re-derived calls from the multiplex PCR reads in MiXCR, one entry per CDR3 protein. The profile covers hundreds of thousands of distinct CDR3 sequences, with 45% appearing a single time and more than 7% taken by the ten largest. The specimen sequenced was peripheral blood or thyroid tissue (not recorded which). These receptors all stem from an adult man with Graves' disease, either hyperthyroidism or ophthalmopathy (not recorded which). Both conserved end residues are part of each CDR3. Some rows mark clone size as missing; the rest say once, few, many or name a class of expanded clone.

>.|TRBV19|TRBJ1-6
CASRGGQGKGWFDPLHF
>few|TRBV10-1|TRBJ2-2
CASSDPQGRTGELFF
>.|TRBV7-2|TRBJ2-7
CASSLDGTSGSYEQYF
>.|TRBV20-1|TRBJ1-2
CSARDRGLDGYTF
>many|TRBV2|TRBJ1-2
CASTRDSDYGYTF
>many|TRBV7-8|TRBJ1-1
CASSLANKGGTEAFF
>.|TRBV2|TRBJ1-4
CASRKTTGHIEKLFF
>.|TRBV9|TRBJ1-3
CASGKGSSGNTIYF
>.|TRBV12-3/TRBV12-4|TRBJ1-4
CASSSLTGGSNEKLFF
>many|TRBV2|TRBJ1-1
CVTSRQRNTEAFF
>many|TRBV29-1|TRBJ1-2
CSSRDGRPSNYGYTF
>few|TRBV3-1|TRBJ1-2
CASSQENPVNYGYTF
>once|TRBV10-3|TRBJ1-1
CASGARGRLTEAFF
>.|TRBV7-9|TRBJ2-7
CASSVRGQGDPYEQYF
>many|TRBV29-1|TRBJ2-7
CSVYGGGEEQYF
>.|TRBV7-9|TRBJ2-7
CASSPTSGRAEQYF
>few|TRBV13|TRBJ2-7
CASSLVVQGAYEQYF
>.|TRBV7-9|TRBJ1-2
CASKPPGQLFYGYTF
>few|TRBV4-1|TRBJ1-2
CASSRELGQSNGYTF
>many|TRBV10-3|TRBJ2-7
CATSDRDTSSYEQYF
>many|TRBV6-5|TRBJ1-2
CASSYLQVGGYTF
>.|TRBV7-9|TRBJ1-1
CASSPGGQINTEAFF
>.|TRBV12-5|TRBJ1-1
CASGLGQSNTEAFF
>.|TRBV7-9|TRBJ1-4
CASSSGTAKLYEKLFF
>.|TRBV10-3|TRBJ1-6
CAISDLEDSGNSPLHF
>.|TRBV7-8|TRBJ1-5
CASSLAGVRNQPQHF
>few|TRBV6-1|TRBJ2-5
CASSQVSETQYF
>few|TRBV7-9|TRBJ1-1
CASSFPENTEAFF
>.|TRBV20-1|TRBJ1-3
CSARSNTIYF
>many|TRBV20-1|TRBJ2-7
CSAAPLGEQYF
>many|TRBV19|TRBJ2-5
CASSSGQGKTQYF